These 8 T cell receptor beta chains share one sample of origin, sequenced in a study of early T cells in non-severe SARS-CoV-2 infection. TCRdb re-called the 5' RACE reads through MiXCR, storing one row per CDR3 protein. The sample contains fewer than 120,000 distinct CDR3 sequences, 10% to 15% of which appear only once. The input for sequencing was whole blood, taken at baseline. The source is an adult who was a healthcare worker with PCR-confirmed SARS-CoV-2 infection or an uninfected control (not recorded which).

Only a few counts were recorded for this clonotype. The chain couples TRBV6-2 or TRBV6-3 to TRBJ2-5, with D perhaps assigned TRBD1 or TRBD2 (6 bases each). With 8 bases removed from V and 5 bases from J, the gap between germline ends came to 21 bases. The CDR3 contains 15 residues. CDR1 and CDR2 (germline): MNHEY, SVGEGT. The CDR3, as DNA: TGTGCCAGCGGTATAAGGGGGGTAACACCGGAGACCCAGTACTTC. As protein: CASGIRGVTPETQYF.

This clonotype was counted between two and nine times. The chain employs TRBV21-1 and TRBJ2-5. TRBV21-1 is a documented pseudogene. The CDR3 has 13 amino acids. The CDR3 DNA follows: TGTGCCAGCAGCAAAGCGCTGAAGGAGACCCAGTACTTC. Translated: CASSKALKETQYF.

The chain combines TRBV5-1 with TRBJ1-3, with D perhaps matching TRBD1 (5 bases). The CDR3 consists of 14 residues. The V end was cut by 4 bases, the J end by 2 bases, with 10 bases between. The germline V gene has CDR1 SGHRS and CDR2 YFSETQ. The CDR3 bases are TGCGCCAGCAGCCTAGGACAACCTGGAAACACCATATATTTT. It specifies CASSLGQPGNTIYF.

This clonotype came up many times. The chain uses TRBV5-6 and TRBJ1-5, with TRBD1 matching 7 bases. Germline V lookup: CDR1 SGHDT, CDR2 YYEEEE. CDR3 length: 14 residues. The J segment lost 4 bases and the V segment lost 7 bases, leaving 8 bases of the junction unmatched. CDR3 region: CASGIQTGNQPQHF. The CDR3 nucleotides are TGTGCCAGCGGCATACAGACAGGGAATCAGCCCCAGCATTTT.

This clonotype showed up just a few times. The chain links TRBV13 to TRBJ2-1, with 11 bases fitting TRBD2. Germline V gene data show CDR1 as PRHDT and CDR2 as FYEKMQ (reference sequence). With 6 bases clipped from V and 4 bases from J, the junction kept 8 bases outside the gene matches. The CDR3 runs 16 residues. CDR3 in amino acids: CASSRRLAGLYNEQFF. The CDR3 nucleotides read TGTGCCAGCAGTCGTCGACTAGCGGGGCTATACAATGAGCAGTTCTTC. Looking up the rest from reference TRBV13 and TRBJ2-1 gives the full variable domain: AAGVIQSPRHLIKEKRETATLKCYPIPRHDTVYWYQQGPGQDPQFLISFYEKMQSDKGSIPDRFSAQQFSDYHSELNMSSLELGDSALYFCASSRRLAGLYNEQFFGPGTRLTVL.

J is TRBJ1-3 and V is TRBV28; D is ambiguous. The CDR3 loop spans 17 amino acids. Trimming left V 2 bases short and J 0 bases short, with 14 bases between. CDR1 is MDHEN and CDR2 is SYDVKM in the germline V gene. The DNA of the CDR3 is TGTGCCAGCAGTTTACCCCAGATATCACCCTCTGGAAACACCATATATTTT. It is translated as CASSLPQISPSGNTIYF.

The chain links TRBV19 to TRBJ2-7, with TRBD1 matching 9 bases. V gave up 2 bases and J gave up 5 bases; unmatched junction bases: 16. In germline, CDR1 is LNHDA, CDR2 SQIVND (reference sequence). This CDR3 has 18 amino acids. The CDR3: CASSILPLGQGRVDEQYF. The CDR3 DNA reads TGTGCCAGTAGTATACTACCCCTCGGACAGGGGCGAGTCGACGAGCAGTACTTC. Filled out from reference TRBV19 and TRBJ2-7, the complete variable domain reads DGGITQSPKYLFRKEGQNVTLSCEQNLNHDAMYWYRQDPGQGLRLIYYSQIVNDFQKGDIAEGYSVSREKKESFPLTVTSAQKNPTAFYLCASSILPLGQGRVDEQYFGPGTRLTVT.

This clonotype has a count of ten or more. The V and J genes are TRBV6-5 and TRBJ1-3; D call uncertain. In germline, CDR1 is MNHEY, CDR2 SVGAGI. This CDR3 region has 15 residues. Trimming removed 5 bases from V and 0 bases from J, with 11 bases in between. This CDR3 reads CASSRGLSSGNTIYF. The CDR3 nucleotides read TGTGCCAGCAGTCGAGGACTGAGCTCTGGAAACACCATATATTTT.